The present TCR beta chain was sequenced within a study of blood T cells in healthy people across ages. The CDR3 is made up of 11 amino acids. The germline V gene has CDR1 SQVTM and CDR2 ANQGSEA. General study findings and limits: More naive CD4+ cells and higher diversity were found in long-lived than in aged donors. Older age went with lower TCR beta diversity per million T cells, in a roughly linear way.

A J-beta primer mix and a sample-barcoded 5' primer were used in a second PCR of roughly 6 to 11 cycles. With 12 random nucleotides, a template-switch adaptor tagged each individual cDNA molecule. Individual samples furnished no less than 3 million CDR3-containing paired-end reads apiece. TCRdb reprocessed the 5' RACE reads via MiXCR and lists one record per CDR3 protein. The table includes 550,000 to 750,000 distinct CDR3 sequences, about 21% detected once. This clonotype was detected a few times. Its target is not known. The sequence came from a man aged 65 to 79 in good health. What was sequenced was blood. V gene TRBV29-1 combines with J gene TRBJ2-5; D call uncertain. Gene TRBJ2-7 matches the end of the DNA better, so the J call may be wrong. The CDR3: CSVFSFYEQYF. CDR3 in DNA: TGCAGCGTATTCTCCTTCTACGAGCAGTACTTC.